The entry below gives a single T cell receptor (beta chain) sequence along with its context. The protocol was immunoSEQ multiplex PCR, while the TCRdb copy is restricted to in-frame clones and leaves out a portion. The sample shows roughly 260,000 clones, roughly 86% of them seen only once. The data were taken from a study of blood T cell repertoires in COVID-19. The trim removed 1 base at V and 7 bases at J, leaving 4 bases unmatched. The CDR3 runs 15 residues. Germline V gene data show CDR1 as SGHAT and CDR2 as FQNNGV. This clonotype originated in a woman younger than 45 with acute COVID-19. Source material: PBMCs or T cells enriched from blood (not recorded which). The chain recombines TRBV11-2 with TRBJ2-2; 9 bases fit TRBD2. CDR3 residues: CASSLGGGAVGELFF. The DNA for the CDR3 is TGTGCCAGCAGCTTAGGCGGGGGGGCTGTCGGGGAGCTGTTTTTT.